The entry below gives a single T cell receptor beta chain sequence along with its context. Its antigen has not been determined. No much larger clone is present one base from it, and per-base qualities are unavailable. Participants in the prospective study were aged roughly 18 to 90 years, lived in more than 20 United States geographic areas, and enrolled through a virtual design. In the prospective study, cohorts were assigned on the basis of participant-reported clinical history obtained from a screening survey and a study questionnaire. Each participant in the prospective study had whole blood, serum and a nasopharyngeal or oropharyngeal swab collected by mobile phlebotomists. Prospective study participants could optionally give additional blood draws and questionnaires over an approximately two-month period. Blood samples from the prospective study were shipped frozen or at room temperature prior to DNA extraction.

The data were obtained in a study of blood T cell repertoires in COVID-19 (dated by TCRdb to the early 2020s). About the full investigation: Collaborator samples came from the United States, Italy and Spain and covered acute and convalescent phases of COVID-19. Nearly every sample came with metadata listing a de-identified subject ID, COVID-19 status, age in years and sex. Deeply sampled blood TCRbeta repertoires from subjects exposed to, actively infected with, or recovered from COVID-19 were included in the dataset. Where available, HLA class I and class II types were obtained from metadata supplied by the sample provider rather than from assay-based typing. The samples were drawn from the first 160 participants of the ongoing ImmuneRACE study and from 1,254 subjects provided by 6 global collaborators. The repertoires were released in a freely available public database meant as a resource for research on the immune response to SARS-CoV-2. The prospective study material was composed of cDNA or gDNA derived from T cells, B-cell-depleted T cells, or PBMCs.

TCRbeta CDR3 regions were amplified from genomic DNA using the immunoSEQ Assay, a bias-controlled multiplex PCR. As for the original processing: Within the assay, amplification of reference gene primers was used to estimate how many nucleated cells each sample contained. To quantify the absolute abundance of each unique TCRbeta CDR3 rearrangement, sequence reads were collapsed and filtered. Productive Simpson clonality was computed per sample as the square root of Simpson's diversity index over productive rearrangements. Sourced from immuneACCESS, this table was stored by TCRdb with only in-frame sequences that have V and J called. A share of the clones is absent; for the studies checked, an unresolved V gene accounts for under half, and the remainder has no known explanation. The D gene and trimming were derived from the DNA, and the V and J assignments and clone size from that table. The sample includes under 200,000 clones, with approximately 84% observed a single time. The biggest ten clones account for roughly 5% of the sample.

V drops 4 bases and J drops 10 bases, leaving 13 bases in between. From a lookup of the germline V gene (reference sequence), CDR1 and CDR2 are GTSNPN and SVGIG. From cysteine to phenylalanine, the CDR3 is 11 amino acids long. The sequence is cut down to CDR3 DNA, 33 bases in frame from base 1. The study at large found these results: How much clinical and demographic metadata was included differed by source and by participant, and the metadata was provided uncurated.

This chain is built from TRBV30 and TRBJ1-1; TRBD1 is a weak D gene call, 6 bases matching. Sequencing used PBMCs or T cells enriched from blood (not recorded which). This TCR came from a woman between 35 and 50 years old with acute COVID-19. The nucleotides are TGTGCCTGGATTCCACCCAGGGGAGCTTTCTTT. This encodes CAWIPPRGAFF.